This T cell receptor beta chain was obtained from a study of T cells in severe cutaneous drug reactions (dated by TCRdb to about 2019). Background on the whole study: Recruitment took place between the early 2010s and the late 2010s, drawing patients from Taiwan, Thailand and a European registry network. Patients in either the acute or the recovery stage provided biological samples, such as blister fluids/cells and PBMC. To build the libraries, iRepertoire multiplex PCR was used, and the authors pointed to a comparison in which iRepertoire and 5' RACE methods, with or without UMI, captured abundant clonotypes similarly. Single-cell sequencing, quantitative PCR validation, functional assays and transgenic mouse experiments were combined with bulk TCR sequencing. Enrollment was limited to patients whose SJS/TEN or DRESS diagnosis was probable or definite according to RegiSCAR criteria. The culprit drug was assigned using the Naranjo algorithm and the ALDEN drug causality algorithm. The full study reports these points: Although undetectable or scarce in tolerant-control and healthy-donor PBMC, a public TCRbeta CDR3 was found in all seven CBZ-SJS/TEN blister samples, at a mean of about 15%. TRBV12-4 usage was strongly increased in CBZ-SJS/TEN patients, averaging approximately 32% in blister cells and 4.5% to 6% in PBMC. The authors stated that further study is still needed to find out whether the public TCR applies more generally to SJS/TEN caused by other drugs.

Sequencing was performed on donors who were patients with carbamazepine-induced Stevens-Johnson syndrome or toxic epidermal necrolysis (CBZ-SJS/TEN). Peripheral blood repertoires came from CBZ-SJS/TEN patients of Han Chinese (about 5) and European (roughly 6) origin. Patients with drug-induced severe cutaneous adverse reactions had T cell receptor repertoires profiled by next-generation sequencing to look for drug-specific clonotypes. RNA was isolated from either blister cells of skin lesions or peripheral blood mononuclear cells. As concerns this clonotype: Which antigen it targets is not known.

For both bulk and single-cell sequencing, libraries were prepared with the iRepertoire multiplex PCR system and TCR subtype-specific primers. Bulk TCR beta libraries were generated by multiplex PCR with primers targeting V, D and J gene regions. Roughly 100-550 ng of RNA per sample served as input for bulk TCR library preparation. An Illumina MiSeq was used to sequence the bulk TCR beta amplicons. Under the source paper's analysis protocol: Quality control steps removed sample misassignments and low-quality sequencing reads. The amino acids lying between the V-gene Y[YFLI]C motif and the J-segment [FW]GXGT motif were defined as CDR3. The IMGT database served as the reference for assigning TRBV and TRBJ genes and CDR3 clonotypes. Per-sample TRBV expression was normalized to the mean of the same gene in PBMC from 40 to 55 healthy donors. Once TCRdb had reprocessed the reads, it stored one entry per CDR3 protein sequence and supplied no DNA. None of the V and J calls come from the authors' own analysis; TCRdb made them. The table for this sample shows around 5,900 distinct CDR3 sequences. The ten largest clones represent about 16% of the sample.

The CDR3 holds 14 amino acids from the cysteine to the phenylalanine. The coding DNA is unavailable. CDR1 and CDR2, per the germline V gene (reference sequence), are LGHDT and YNNKEL. This sequence uses TRBV3-1 and TRBJ2-5; TCRdb reports TRBD1, a call that lacks DNA to check it against. The receptor was derived from a human donor with a severe cutaneous adverse drug reaction. Material for sequencing was PBMCs. The encoded CDR3 is CASSQQGPQETQYF.